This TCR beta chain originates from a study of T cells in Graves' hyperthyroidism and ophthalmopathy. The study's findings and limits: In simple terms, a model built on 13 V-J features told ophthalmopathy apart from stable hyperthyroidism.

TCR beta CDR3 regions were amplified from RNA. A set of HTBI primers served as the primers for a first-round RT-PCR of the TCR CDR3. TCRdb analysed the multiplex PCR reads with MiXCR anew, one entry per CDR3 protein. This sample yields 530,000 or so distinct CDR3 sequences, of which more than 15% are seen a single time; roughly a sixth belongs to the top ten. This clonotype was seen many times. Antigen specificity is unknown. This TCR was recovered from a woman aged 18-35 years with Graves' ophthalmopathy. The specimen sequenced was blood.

In nucleotides, the CDR3 is TGTGCCATCAGTGCGGCCCCCCCTGTCGATGGCTACACCTTC. This encodes CAISAAPPVDGYTF. The genes are TRBV10-3 and TRBJ1-2; D remains ambiguous. Germline V gene data show CDR1 as ENHRY and CDR2 as SYGVKD. Trimming took 4 bases from V and 6 from J, leaving 15 bases between them. The CDR3 contains 14 residues.